This TCR beta chain was found in a study of blood T cell repertoires in COVID-19 (dated by TCRdb to between 2020 and 2021). Concerning the study at large: The collaborator samples originated in the United States, Italy and Spain and spanned the acute and convalescent phases of COVID-19. The prospective study material was composed of cDNA or gDNA derived from T cells, B-cell-depleted T cells, or PBMCs. Deeply sampled blood TCRbeta repertoires from subjects exposed to, actively infected with, or recovered from COVID-19 were included in the dataset. Where HLA class I and class II types were available, the types were taken from metadata supplied by the sample provider, not from assay-based typing. The sample metadata nearly always contained a de-identified subject ID, COVID-19 status, age in years and sex. Samples came from the ongoing ImmuneRACE study (first 160 participants) plus 1,254 subjects from 6 global collaborators. The repertoires were released in a freely available public database meant as a resource for research on the immune response to SARS-CoV-2.

According to the germline V gene, CDR1 reads SGHRS and CDR2 reads YFSETQ. V has 4 bases trimmed and J has 3 bases trimmed; junction bases matching no gene number 11. The CDR3 spans 16 residues, from the cysteine through the phenylalanine. Only the CDR3 portion is preserved as DNA: 48 bases, with reading frame beginning at the first base. Each collaborating institution followed its own protocols to collect whole blood in K2EDTA tubes. For TCRbeta analysis, collaborators shipped samples as frozen whole blood, isolated PBMCs, or DNA extracted from either of those sample types. This clone was recorded a few times. It lacks a known antigen. Base-call qualities are not available, and no considerably larger clone is one nucleotide away. TCRbeta CDR3 regions were amplified from genomic DNA using the immunoSEQ Assay, a bias-controlled multiplex PCR. The study's processing was this. Nucleated cell counts per sample were estimated from amplification of reference gene primers within the assay. Sequence reads were collapsed and filtered to measure the absolute abundance of every unique TCRbeta CDR3 rearrangement. For each sample, productive Simpson clonality was calculated by taking the square root of Simpson's diversity index across productive rearrangements. TCRdb took over this immuneACCESS table, retaining in-frame rearrangements with V and J assigned. Such tables are incomplete; in checked studies, under half of the missing clones stem from an unresolved V gene, and the remainder is unexplained. Clonal size and the V and J genes are those of that table, whereas D and trimming came from the DNA. This sample has roughly 150,000 clones in its table, and 80% to 90% of those were observed once. The top ten constitute around 6.3% of the sample.

General findings and caveats noted by the study authors: The quantity of clinical and demographic metadata differed by source and by participant and was supplied without curation.

The sequence is built from TRBV5-1 and TRBJ1-2; 8 central bases correspond to TRBD1. The sequenced sample was peripheral blood. The source of this sequence is an elderly man with acute or convalescent COVID-19. The DNA sequence reads TGCGCCAGCAGCCCTGGACAGGGATCATGGGACTATGGCTACACCTTC. It codes for CASSPGQGSWDYGYTF.